The present TCR beta chain was sequenced within a study of cytomegalovirus exposure and HLA in healthy donors. Study-wide results and caveats: Later on, an analysis tied 15,000 to 20,000 TCR beta sequences to HLA alleles at 0.05 false discovery rate. Most TCR sequences were uncommon, yet certain public TCRs appeared in many donors. On later analysis, the bulk of CMV-associated TCR beta chains appeared to be HLA-restricted.

This CDR3 comprises 14 residues. Trimming took 6 bases from V and 5 from J, leaving 17 bases between them. Per germline, CDR1 MDHEN and CDR2 SYDVKM. Remarks on this clone: What it binds is not known.

Amplification used 60 Vbeta primers and 13 Jbeta primers. TCRdb keeps only in-frame clones here, not all; method: immunoSEQ multiplex PCR. The sample holds about 150,000 clones, 65% to 90% seen once. Sequenced sample: PBMCs. The sequence came from a young woman in good health and CMV-seronegative. This rearrangement joins TRBV28 to TRBJ2-7; D might be TRBD1 (6 bases). CDR3 sequence (DNA): TGTGCCAGCAGCCAACAGGGAACTTTCCACGAGCAGTACTTC. Translating gives CASSQQGTFHEQYF.